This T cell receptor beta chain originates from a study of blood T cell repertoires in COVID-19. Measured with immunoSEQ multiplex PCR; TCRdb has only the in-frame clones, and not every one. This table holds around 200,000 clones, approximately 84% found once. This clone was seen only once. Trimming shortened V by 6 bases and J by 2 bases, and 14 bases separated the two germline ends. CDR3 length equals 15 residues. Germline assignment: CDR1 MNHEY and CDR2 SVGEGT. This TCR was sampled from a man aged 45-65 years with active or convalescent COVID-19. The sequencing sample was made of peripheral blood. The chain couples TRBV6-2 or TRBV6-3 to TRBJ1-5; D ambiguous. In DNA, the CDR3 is TGTGCCAGCAGCCCTCCGGGAGTGGGCAATCAGCCCCAGCATTTT. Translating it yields CASSPPGVGNQPQHF.